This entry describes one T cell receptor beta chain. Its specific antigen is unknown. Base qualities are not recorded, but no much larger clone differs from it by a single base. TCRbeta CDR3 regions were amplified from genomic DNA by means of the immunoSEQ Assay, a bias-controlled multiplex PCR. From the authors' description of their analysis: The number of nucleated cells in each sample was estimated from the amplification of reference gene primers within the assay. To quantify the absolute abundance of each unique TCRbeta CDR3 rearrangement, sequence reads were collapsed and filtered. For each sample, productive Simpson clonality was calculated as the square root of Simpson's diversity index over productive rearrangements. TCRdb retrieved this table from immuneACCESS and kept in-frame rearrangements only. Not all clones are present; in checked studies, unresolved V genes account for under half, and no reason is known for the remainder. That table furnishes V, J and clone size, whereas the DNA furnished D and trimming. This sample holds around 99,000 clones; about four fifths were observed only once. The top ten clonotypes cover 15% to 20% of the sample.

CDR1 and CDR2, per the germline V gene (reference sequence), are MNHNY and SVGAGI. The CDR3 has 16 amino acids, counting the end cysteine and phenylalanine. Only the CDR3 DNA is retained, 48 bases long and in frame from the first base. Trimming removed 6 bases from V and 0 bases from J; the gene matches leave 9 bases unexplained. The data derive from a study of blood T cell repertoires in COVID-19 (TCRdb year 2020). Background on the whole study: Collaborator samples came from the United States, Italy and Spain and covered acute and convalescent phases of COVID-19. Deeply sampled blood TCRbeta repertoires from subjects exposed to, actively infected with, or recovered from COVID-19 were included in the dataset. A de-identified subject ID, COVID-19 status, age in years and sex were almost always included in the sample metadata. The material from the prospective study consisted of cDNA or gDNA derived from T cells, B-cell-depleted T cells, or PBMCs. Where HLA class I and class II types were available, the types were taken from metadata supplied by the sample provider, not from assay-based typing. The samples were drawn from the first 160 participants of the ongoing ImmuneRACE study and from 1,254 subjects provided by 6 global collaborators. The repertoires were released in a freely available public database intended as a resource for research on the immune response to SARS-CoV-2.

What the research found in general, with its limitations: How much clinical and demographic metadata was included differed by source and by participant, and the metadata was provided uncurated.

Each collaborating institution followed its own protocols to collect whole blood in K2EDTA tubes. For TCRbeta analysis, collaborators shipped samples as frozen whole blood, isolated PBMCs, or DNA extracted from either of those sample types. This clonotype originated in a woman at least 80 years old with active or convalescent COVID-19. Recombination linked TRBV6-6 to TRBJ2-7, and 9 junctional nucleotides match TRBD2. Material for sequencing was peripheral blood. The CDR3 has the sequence CASSPPTSGSSYEQYF. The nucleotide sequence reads TGTGCCAGCAGCCCCCCGACTAGCGGAAGCTCCTACGAGCAGTACTTC.